A selection of T cell receptor beta chains follows, all from one sample in a study of regulatory T cells in long-lasting Graves disease. TCRdb re-derived calls from the multiplex PCR reads in MiXCR, one entry per CDR3 protein. In the table there are 500,000 to 700,000 distinct CDR3 sequences, about 16% of which are singletons. The sample was also reused in another study, on T cells in Graves' hyperthyroidism and ophthalmopathy.

Sequences were derived from peripheral blood mononuclear cells (PBMCs), sampled at new diagnosis, from a patient treated with antithyroid drugs. These TCRs come from a woman aged 30 to 39 with Graves disease. The CDR3 runs from the conserved cysteine through the conserved F or W. A D gene is named only where the DNA matches it firmly. Some rows have no size entry. The others give once, few or many, or a class for an expanded clone.

d_gene: .
abundance: many
j_gene: TRBJ2-5
len: 12
v_gene: TRBV2
CDR3nt: TGTGCCAGCACCTCAGCGGGTGGGACCCAGTACTTC
CDR3aa: CASTSAGGTQYF

d_gene: .
abundance: .
j_gene: TRBJ2-5
len: 13
v_gene: TRBV29-1
CDR3nt: TGCAGCGTTGGTCGGACAGTCCAAGAGACCCAGTACTTC
CDR3aa: CSVGRTVQETQYF

d_gene: .
abundance: few
j_gene: TRBJ2-1
len: 13
v_gene: TRBV5-1
CDR3nt: TGCGCCAGCAGCTTGTGGACGACCAATGAGCAGTTCTTC
CDR3aa: CASSLWTTNEQFF

d_gene: .
abundance: many
j_gene: TRBJ1-2
len: 12
v_gene: TRBV28
CDR3nt: TGTGCCAGCAGGACGGGGCGACCAACCTACACCTTC
CDR3aa: CASRTGRPTYTF

d_gene: TRBD1
abundance: .
j_gene: TRBJ1-1
len: 12
v_gene: TRBV6-1
CDR3nt: TGTGCCACAAGGGACAGGGACACTGAAGCTTTCTTT
CDR3aa: CATRDRDTEAFF

d_gene: .
abundance: many
j_gene: TRBJ1-2
len: 13
v_gene: TRBV2
CDR3nt: TGTGCCAGCGGCCCCAGGGGCGTCGATGGCTACACCTTC
CDR3aa: CASGPRGVDGYTF

d_gene: .
abundance: many
j_gene: TRBJ2-5
len: 14
v_gene: TRBV7-6
CDR3nt: TGTGCCAGCAGCCGATCCGGGACTGGGGAGACCCAGTACTTC
CDR3aa: CASSRSGTGETQYF

d_gene: .
abundance: many
j_gene: TRBJ1-1
len: 15
v_gene: TRBV11-2
CDR3nt: TGTGCCAGCAGCAAGGACCGAGAGAGGAACACTGAAGCTTTCTTT
CDR3aa: CASSKDRERNTEAFF

d_gene: TRBD1
abundance: few
j_gene: TRBJ1-4
len: 15
v_gene: TRBV4-1
CDR3nt: TGCGCCAGCAGCCAAGTACAGACAGGGGATGAAAAACTGTTTTTT
CDR3aa: CASSQVQTGDEKLFF

d_gene: TRBD1
abundance: few
j_gene: TRBJ2-5
len: 16
v_gene: TRBV20-1
CDR3nt: TGCAGTGCTAGACCGAAGACAGGGGCCCCTCAAGAGACCCAGTACTTC
CDR3aa: CSARPKTGAPQETQYF

d_gene: .
abundance: few
j_gene: TRBJ2-7
len: 13
v_gene: TRBV20-1
CDR3nt: TGCAGTGCTAGGCCGGGACTTGTATACGAGCAGTACTTC
CDR3aa: CSARPGLVYEQYF

d_gene: .
abundance: few
j_gene: TRBJ2-2
len: 14
v_gene: TRBV19
CDR3nt: TGTGCCAGTCAGTCCTCCGGGAACACCGGGGAGCTGTTTTTT
CDR3aa: CASQSSGNTGELFF

d_gene: .
abundance: few
j_gene: TRBJ2-5
len: 15
v_gene: TRBV18
CDR3nt: TGTGCCAGCTCACCAAATATGGGGCTTCAAGAGACCCAGTACTTC
CDR3aa: CASSPNMGLQETQYF

d_gene: .
abundance: many
j_gene: TRBJ2-3
len: 14
v_gene: TRBV12-3/TRBV12-4
CDR3nt: TGTGCCAGCAGTCATCGGGACGGGCCCTATACGCAGTATTTT
CDR3aa: CASSHRDGPYTQYF

d_gene: .
abundance: once
j_gene: TRBJ1-3
len: 15
v_gene: TRBV7-9
CDR3nt: TGTGCCAGCAGCTTCTCCCTGGGAGTCGGGAACACCATATATTTT
CDR3aa: CASSFSLGVGNTIYF

d_gene: TRBD2
abundance: .
j_gene: TRBJ2-1
len: 15
v_gene: TRBV5-1
CDR3nt: TGCGCCAGCAGCCCATCTAGCGGGACTTCACGGGAGCAGTTCTTC
CDR3aa: CASSPSSGTSREQFF

d_gene: TRBD1
abundance: many
j_gene: TRBJ1-3
len: 14
v_gene: TRBV29-1
CDR3nt: TGCAGCGTCATTCGACAGGGTGCAGGAAACACCATATATTTT
CDR3aa: CSVIRQGAGNTIYF

d_gene: .
abundance: .
j_gene: TRBJ2-4
len: 16
v_gene: TRBV7-9
CDR3nt: TGTGCCAGCAGCTTATCGAGGGGGATTCTTCTAAACATTCAGTACTTC
CDR3aa: CASSLSRGILLNIQYF

d_gene: .
abundance: many
j_gene: TRBJ2-5
len: 14
v_gene: TRBV19
CDR3nt: TGTGCCAGAGGCGGGACAGAAGGAGGGGAGACCCAGTACTTC
CDR3aa: CARGGTEGGETQYF

d_gene: TRBD1
abundance: many
j_gene: TRBJ2-2
len: 17
v_gene: TRBV28
CDR3nt: TGTGCCAGCAGTTCTCTCTCAGGGGGCGCGTTCACCGGGGAGCTGTTTTTT
CDR3aa: CASSSLSGGAFTGELFF

d_gene: .
abundance: few
j_gene: TRBJ2-1
len: 15
v_gene: TRBV5-5
CDR3nt: TGTGCCAGCAGCTTGCTGCGGGTCTTGGGGAATGAGCAGTTCTTC
CDR3aa: CASSLLRVLGNEQFF

d_gene: .
abundance: .
j_gene: TRBJ1-2
len: 13
v_gene: TRBV9
CDR3nt: TGTGCCAGCAGGTCTATGGGTGGGCATGGCTACACCTTC
CDR3aa: CASRSMGGHGYTF

d_gene: TRBD2
abundance: many
j_gene: TRBJ2-7
len: 13
v_gene: TRBV20-1
CDR3nt: TGCAGTGCGATAGCGGGAGGCTCCTACGAGCAGTACTTC
CDR3aa: CSAIAGGSYEQYF

d_gene: TRBD1
abundance: many
j_gene: TRBJ2-2
len: 15
v_gene: TRBV28
CDR3nt: TGTGCCAGCAGTTTAGGACAGGGCGACACCGGGGAGCTGTTTTTT
CDR3aa: CASSLGQGDTGELFF

d_gene: .
abundance: many
j_gene: TRBJ2-5
len: 13
v_gene: TRBV28
CDR3nt: TGTGCCAGCAGTTTAGGGTTGATGGAGACCCAGTACTTC
CDR3aa: CASSLGLMETQYF

d_gene: .
abundance: many
j_gene: TRBJ2-7
len: 15
v_gene: TRBV7-3
CDR3nt: TGTGCCAGCAGCTTATACGGGGATCACTCCTACGAGCAGTACTTC
CDR3aa: CASSLYGDHSYEQYF

d_gene: TRBD1
abundance: few
j_gene: TRBJ2-7
len: 15
v_gene: TRBV7-6
CDR3nt: TGTGCCAGCAGGCTCTTCGGACAGGGACCGGGCGAGCAGTACTTC
CDR3aa: CASRLFGQGPGEQYF

d_gene: TRBD1
abundance: few
j_gene: TRBJ2-3
len: 13
v_gene: TRBV12-3/TRBV12-4
CDR3nt: TGTGCCAGCAGTTCACAACAGGGGGGTACGCAGTATTTT
CDR3aa: CASSSQQGGTQYF

d_gene: TRBD2
abundance: .
j_gene: TRBJ2-1
len: 13
v_gene: TRBV29-1
CDR3nt: TGCAGCGTGACCGGACTAGCGGACAATGAGCAGTTCTTC
CDR3aa: CSVTGLADNEQFF

d_gene: TRBD2
abundance: few
j_gene: TRBJ2-5
len: 14
v_gene: TRBV30
CDR3nt: TGTGCCTGGAGTACCCTAGCGGGAGGGGAGACCCAGTACTTC
CDR3aa: CAWSTLAGGETQYF

d_gene: .
abundance: .
j_gene: TRBJ1-3
len: 16
v_gene: TRBV6-1
CDR3nt: TGTGCCAGCAGTGAAGGACGGGGTATTACTGGAAACACCATATATTTT
CDR3aa: CASSEGRGITGNTIYF

d_gene: .
abundance: .
j_gene: TRBJ2-3
len: 14
v_gene: TRBV5-1
CDR3nt: TGCGCCAGCAGCTTGGAAGGTCAGACAGATACGCAGTATTTT
CDR3aa: CASSLEGQTDTQYF

d_gene: .
abundance: many
j_gene: TRBJ2-5
len: 12
v_gene: TRBV6-1
CDR3nt: TGTGCCAGCGAGGACTTACAAGAGACCCAGTACTTC
CDR3aa: CASEDLQETQYF

d_gene: .
abundance: many
j_gene: TRBJ2-7
len: 16
v_gene: TRBV6-5
CDR3nt: TGTGCCAGCAGTTCCCCTGAGGCAGGGGGGGGCTACGAGCAGTACTTC
CDR3aa: CASSSPEAGGGYEQYF

d_gene: TRBD2
abundance: many
j_gene: TRBJ2-1
len: 15
v_gene: TRBV2
CDR3nt: TGTGCCAGCAGTGAACAGGTAGCGGGAGAACGTGAGCAGTTCTTC
CDR3aa: CASSEQVAGEREQFF

d_gene: .
abundance: .
j_gene: TRBJ2-2
len: 13
v_gene: TRBV2
CDR3nt: TGTGCCAGCAGTGTCTCTATTCCCGGGGAGCTGTTTTTT
CDR3aa: CASSVSIPGELFF

d_gene: .
abundance: once
j_gene: TRBJ2-6
len: 16
v_gene: TRBV29-1
CDR3nt: TGCAGCGTTGAGATTGGGAAGGTAGCTGGGGCCAACGTCCTGACTTTC
CDR3aa: CSVEIGKVAGANVLTF

d_gene: .
abundance: few
j_gene: TRBJ1-2
len: 12
v_gene: TRBV12-3/TRBV12-4
CDR3nt: TGTGCCAGCAGTTCGGTGACCTATGGCTACACCTTC
CDR3aa: CASSSVTYGYTF

d_gene: .
abundance: many
j_gene: TRBJ1-1
len: 13
v_gene: TRBV2
CDR3nt: TGTGCCAGCAGCGGCCCCGGCGGCACTGAAGCTTTCTTT
CDR3aa: CASSGPGGTEAFF

d_gene: .
abundance: .
j_gene: TRBJ2-7
len: 13
v_gene: TRBV19
CDR3nt: TGTGCCAGTAGTGTCGGCCCTGCCTACGAGCAGTACTTC
CDR3aa: CASSVGPAYEQYF

d_gene: .
abundance: few
j_gene: TRBJ2-5
len: 14
v_gene: TRBV5-1
CDR3nt: TGCGCCAGCAGCTTATTGTATGGGGAAGAGACCCAGTACTTC
CDR3aa: CASSLLYGEETQYF

d_gene: TRBD1
abundance: many
j_gene: TRBJ1-2
len: 13
v_gene: TRBV12-5
CDR3nt: TGTGCTAGTGGTTTGGTAGACAGGGACGGCTACACCTTC
CDR3aa: CASGLVDRDGYTF

d_gene: .
abundance: many
j_gene: TRBJ1-6
len: 13
v_gene: TRBV20-1
CDR3nt: TGCAGTGCTAGGTATCCTTCCAGTTCACCCCTCCACTTT
CDR3aa: CSARYPSSSPLHF

d_gene: .
abundance: many
j_gene: TRBJ1-1
len: 14
v_gene: TRBV14
CDR3nt: TGTGCCAGCAGCCAAAGGCCCATGAACACTGAAGCTTTCTTT
CDR3aa: CASSQRPMNTEAFF

d_gene: TRBD1
abundance: few
j_gene: TRBJ1-3
len: 16
v_gene: TRBV11-2
CDR3nt: TGTGCCAGCAGCCTCGAGGGACAGGGCTCTGGAAACACCATATATTTT
CDR3aa: CASSLEGQGSGNTIYF

d_gene: TRBD2
abundance: .
j_gene: TRBJ2-7
len: 16
v_gene: TRBV12-3/TRBV12-4
CDR3nt: TGTGCCAGCAGTTCCCCTTCCAGCGGGGGGACATACGAGCAGTACTTC
CDR3aa: CASSSPSSGGTYEQYF

d_gene: .
abundance: few
j_gene: TRBJ2-5
len: 14
v_gene: TRBV18
CDR3nt: TGTGCCAGCTCACCGTTTGACAGACAAGAGACCCAGTACTTC
CDR3aa: CASSPFDRQETQYF

d_gene: .
abundance: many
j_gene: TRBJ2-1
len: 15
v_gene: TRBV7-9
CDR3nt: TGTGCCAGCACTGAAGGGAGCGCACCCACGAATGAGCAGTTCTTC
CDR3aa: CASTEGSAPTNEQFF

d_gene: .
abundance: many
j_gene: TRBJ2-5
len: 13
v_gene: TRBV7-3
CDR3nt: TGTGCCAGCAGCTTATGGGGGAAGGAGACCCAGTACTTC
CDR3aa: CASSLWGKETQYF

d_gene: .
abundance: .
j_gene: TRBJ1-3
len: 18
v_gene: TRBV15
CDR3nt: TGTGCCACCAGCAGAGATCCCGGGGCGACTAGCTCTGGAAACACCATATATTTT
CDR3aa: CATSRDPGATSSGNTIYF